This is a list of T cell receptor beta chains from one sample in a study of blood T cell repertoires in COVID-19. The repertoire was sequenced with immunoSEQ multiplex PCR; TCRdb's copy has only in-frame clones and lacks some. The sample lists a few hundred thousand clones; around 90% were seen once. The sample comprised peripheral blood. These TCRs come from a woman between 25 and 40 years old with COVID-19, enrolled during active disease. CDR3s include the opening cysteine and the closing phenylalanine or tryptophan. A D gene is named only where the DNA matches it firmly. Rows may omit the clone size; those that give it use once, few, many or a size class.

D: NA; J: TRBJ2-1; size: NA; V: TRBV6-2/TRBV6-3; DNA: TGTGCCAGCAGTTACTCGTCCCTATACAATGAGCAGTTCTTC; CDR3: CASSYSSLYNEQFF
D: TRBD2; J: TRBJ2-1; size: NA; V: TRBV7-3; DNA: TGTGCCAGCGCCTCCTCGGGAGGGCCAAGCCATGAGCAGTTCTTC; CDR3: CASASSGGPSHEQFF
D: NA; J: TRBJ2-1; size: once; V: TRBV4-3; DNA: TGCGCCAGCAGCCAGGAAGACAGTGGGGTCGGTGAGCAGTTCTTC; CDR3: CASSQEDSGVGEQFF
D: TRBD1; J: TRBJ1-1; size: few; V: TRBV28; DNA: TGTGCCAGCAGTTTAGGCCCCTTACAGGGGGAAGGCACTGAAGCTTTCTTT; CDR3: CASSLGPLQGEGTEAFF
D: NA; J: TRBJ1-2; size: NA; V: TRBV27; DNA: TGTGCCAGCAGTTTTTCGGAGAACTATGGCTACACCTTC; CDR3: CASSFSENYGYTF
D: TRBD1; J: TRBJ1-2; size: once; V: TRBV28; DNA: TGTGCCAGCAGTTTTTTACAGGGGTATGGCTACACCTTC; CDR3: CASSFLQGYGYTF
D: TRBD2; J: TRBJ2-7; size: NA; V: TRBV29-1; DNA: TGCAGCGTTGAAGGACTAGCGGGAAATCACGAGCAGTACTTC; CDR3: CSVEGLAGNHEQYF
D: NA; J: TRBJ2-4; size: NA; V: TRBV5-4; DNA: TGTGCCAGCAGCGCCCCGGGGAGAAAAAACATTCAGTACTTC; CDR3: CASSAPGRKNIQYF
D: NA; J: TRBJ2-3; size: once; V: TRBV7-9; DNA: TGTGCCAGCAGCTGGGGGCGAGATACGCAGTATTTT; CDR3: CASSWGRDTQYF
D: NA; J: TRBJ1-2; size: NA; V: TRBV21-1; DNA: TGTGCCATTTCCTCCGAGGACACTAACTATGGCTACACCTTC; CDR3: CAISSEDTNYGYTF
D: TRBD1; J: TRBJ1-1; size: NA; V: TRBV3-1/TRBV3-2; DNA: TGTGCCAGCAGCCACCTTGACAGGGGGGGCACTGAAGCTTTCTTT; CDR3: CASSHLDRGGTEAFF
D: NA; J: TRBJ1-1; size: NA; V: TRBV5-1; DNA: TGCGCCAGCAGCTTCCAGGTAAACACTGAAGCTTTCTTT; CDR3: CASSFQVNTEAFF
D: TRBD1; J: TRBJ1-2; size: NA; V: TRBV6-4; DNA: TGTGCCAGCAGTAATGGACAGGGGGCTGGCTACACCTTC; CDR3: CASSNGQGAGYTF
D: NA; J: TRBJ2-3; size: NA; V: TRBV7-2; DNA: TGTGCCAGCAGCTTAGGGTACGAGCGATGGGGCACAGATACGCAGTATTTT; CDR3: CASSLGYERWGTDTQYF
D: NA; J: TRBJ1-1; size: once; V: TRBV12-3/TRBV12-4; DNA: TGTGCCAGCAGTTGGGGGGGACCCACTGAAGCTTTCTTT; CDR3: CASSWGGPTEAFF
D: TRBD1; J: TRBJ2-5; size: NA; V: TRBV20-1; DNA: TGCAGTGCTTGGGACAGCGAGGCCCAGTACTTC; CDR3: CSAWDSEAQYF